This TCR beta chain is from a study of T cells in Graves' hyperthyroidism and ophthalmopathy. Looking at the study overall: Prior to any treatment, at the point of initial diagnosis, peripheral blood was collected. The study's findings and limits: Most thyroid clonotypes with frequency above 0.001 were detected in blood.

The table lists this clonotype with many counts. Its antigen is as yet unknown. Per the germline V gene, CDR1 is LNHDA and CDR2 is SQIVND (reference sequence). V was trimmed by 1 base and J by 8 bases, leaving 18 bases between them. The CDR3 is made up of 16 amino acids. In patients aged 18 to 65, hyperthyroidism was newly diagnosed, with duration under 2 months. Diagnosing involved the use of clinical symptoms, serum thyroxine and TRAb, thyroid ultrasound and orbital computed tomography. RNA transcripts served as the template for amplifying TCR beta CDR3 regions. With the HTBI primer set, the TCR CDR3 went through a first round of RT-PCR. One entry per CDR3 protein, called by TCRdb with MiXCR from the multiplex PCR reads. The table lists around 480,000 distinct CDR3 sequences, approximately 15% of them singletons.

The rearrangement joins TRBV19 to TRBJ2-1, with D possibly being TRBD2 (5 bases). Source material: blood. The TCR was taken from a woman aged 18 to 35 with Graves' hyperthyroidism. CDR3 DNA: TGTGCCAGTAGTATAGCCAGCGGAAGCCCTTGGGATGAGCAGTTCTTC. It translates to CASSIASGSPWDEQFF.